This T cell receptor beta chain was identified during a study of blood T cell repertoires in COVID-19. Study at large: From T cells, B-cell-depleted T cells, or PBMCs came the material, which was cDNA or gDNA.

Produced via immunoSEQ multiplex PCR; TCRdb's table is partial and in-frame only. The sample consists of about 64,000 clones, around 90% of them appearing once. V shed 0 bases, J shed 6 bases, and the junction held 5 bases outside the gene matches. Germline V CDR1 and CDR2: MNHGY, SVAAGI. The CDR3 length is 17 residues. This chain joins TRBV6-9 and TRBJ2-2; 12 positions match TRBD1. Material: peripheral blood. This clonotype was obtained from an elderly woman with active COVID-19. DNA of the CDR3: TGTGCCAGCAGTTATTCCCTCGGGACAGGGGGCTCCGGGGAGCTGTTTTTT. It specifies CASSYSLGTGGSGELFF.